This entry lists 29 T cell receptor beta chains sequenced from one sample in a study of T-cell memory formation after mild COVID-19. TCRdb called the 5' RACE reads again in MiXCR, with one record for every CDR3 protein. The table shows 100,000 to 120,000 distinct CDR3 sequences, with 18% occurring only once. Material for sequencing was PBMCs or a T cell subset sorted from them (not recorded which). These receptors came from a man between 18 and 29 years old who had mild COVID-19 (a few samples of this study predate the infection). Cell type and time point are not known.

This clonotype has a single count. The CDR3 sequence: CASSQGMGNEKLFF. The CDR3 nucleotides read TGTGCCAGCAGCCAGGGGATGGGTAATGAAAAACTGTTTTTT. The rearrangement links TRBV5-6 to TRBJ1-4; D is possibly TRBD1 (6 bases). V gave up 4 bases and J gave up 4 bases, with 11 bases separating them. The germline CDR1 and CDR2 sequences are SGHDT and YYEEEE. This CDR3 is built from 14 residues.

The J gene is TRBJ2-6, the V gene TRBV20-1; unclear D gene. The CDR3 runs 13 residues. With 3 bases removed from V and 0 bases from J, the gap between germline ends came to 3 bases. The germline gives CDR1 DFQATT, CDR2 SNEGSKA (reference sequence). The CDR3 DNA reads as TGCAGTGCTAGCTCCTCTGGGGCCAACGTCCTGACTTTC. This translates into CSASSSGANVLTF.

This clonotype was counted a few times. This chain links TRBV7-2 with TRBJ1-6; D call uncertain. V lost 2 bases and J 10 bases, leaving 9 bases between the germline ends. This CDR3 contains 13 residues. Germline values: CDR1 SGHTA, CDR2 FQGNSA. This chain's CDR3 is CASSLSVGSPLHF. As DNA, the CDR3 is TGTGCCAGCAGCTTATCAGTAGGGTCACCCCTCCACTTT.

The chain has TRBV5-6 and TRBJ1-2; no reliable D call. The germline CDR1 and CDR2 sequences are SGHDT and YYEEEE. This CDR3 region has 11 residues. The V end was cut by 0 bases, the J end by 10 bases, with 7 bases between. CDR3 nucleotide sequence: TGTGCCAGCAGCTTGGAGGTGGTCTACACCTTC. Amino acids: CASSLEVVYTF.

This clonotype occurred many times. J is TRBJ1-1 and V is TRBV7-9; 7 bases agree with TRBD1. The CDR3 has 13 amino acids. V lost 5 bases to trimming and J lost 4 bases; unmatched junction nucleotides: 4. Germline V gene data show CDR1 as SEHNR and CDR2 as FQNEAQ (reference sequence). CDR3: CASSRQGSTEAFF. In DNA form, the CDR3 reads TGTGCCAGCAGCCGACAGGGTTCCACTGAAGCTTTCTTT.

The chain has TRBV6-6 and TRBJ1-4; TRBD1 is a possible D gene (5 bases). V was clipped by 2 bases and J by 7 bases, with 8 bases between them. This CDR3 has 13 amino acids. Germline loops: CDR1 MNHNY, CDR2 SVGAGI (reference sequence). The CDR3 region has the DNA TGTGCCAGCAGTTACGCGGGGGGTGAAAAACTGTTTTTT. Translating it yields CASSYAGGEKLFF.

In its sample, this clonotype was seen many times. The DNA of the CDR3 is TGTGCCACCGCAAGGGACCCTTCGTTCGATACGCAGTATTTT. It encodes CATARDPSFDTQYF. This chain joins TRBV3-1 and TRBJ2-3; tentatively, D is TRBD1 or TRBD2 (5 bases each). The germline V gene has CDR1 LGHDT and CDR2 YNNKEL (reference sequence). The CDR3 loop spans 14 amino acids. V lost 10 bases and J lost 6, with 20 bases in between.

This clonotype was seen a few times. J is TRBJ1-4 and V is TRBV6-5, with 9 nucleotides matching TRBD1. CDR3 length: 15 residues. J was trimmed by 5 bases and V by 4 bases; bases with no gene match: 5. The germline V gene has CDR1 MNHEY and CDR2 SVGAGI. The CDR3 DNA follows: TGTGCCAGCAGTTCCCCGACAGGGGGGAATGAAAAACTGTTTTTT. Translated, it gives CASSSPTGGNEKLFF.

J is TRBJ2-3 and V is TRBV20-1, with 12 bases fitting TRBD2. The germline V gene encodes CDR1 DFQATT and CDR2 SNEGSKA (reference sequence). Losses at the gene ends were 8 bases for V and 9 bases for J; bases not matched to a gene: 15. This CDR3 region has 15 residues. CDR3 in DNA: TGCAGTATACAAACTAGCGGGGGGCGAGATCAGACGCAGTATTTT. This gives the protein CSIQTSGGRDQTQYF.

This clonotype was observed a few times. The chain uses TRBV7-2 and TRBJ1-1; D unclear. The germline V gene has CDR1 SGHTA and CDR2 FQGNSA. The CDR3 sequence is 15 residues long. Trimming cost V 0 bases and J 5 bases, with 13 bases left between them. The CDR3 region is CASSLAAAGGTEAFF. CDR3 bases: TGTGCCAGCAGCTTAGCGGCTGCAGGAGGGACTGAAGCTTTCTTT.

The CDR3 DNA reads as TGTGCCAGCAGTGACCAACAGGGTAAGACTGAAGCTTTCTTT. Translating it yields CASSDQQGKTEAFF. V is TRBV6-1 and J is TRBJ1-1, with D perhaps TRBD1 (6 bases). V was shortened by 3 bases and J by 5 bases, with 13 bases between the two germline ends. Germline loops: CDR1 MNHNS, CDR2 SASEGT. This CDR3 spans 14 amino acids.

This clonotype was counted between two and nine times. The rearrangement links TRBV4-2 to TRBJ2-1; the D gene is possibly TRBD1 (6 bases). Germline lookup yields CDR1 LGHNA and CDR2 YNFKEQ. Trimming pared 1 base from V and 4 bases from J, leaving 11 bases between. This CDR3 comprises 15 residues. CDR3 protein: CASSQGQAIYNEQFF. For the CDR3, the DNA is TGTGCCAGCAGCCAAGGACAGGCGATTTACAATGAGCAGTTCTTC.

This clonotype was counted ten times or more. This rearrangement joins TRBV15 to TRBJ2-3, with a weak D call TRBD1 (6 bases). CDR1 LNHNV and CDR2 YYDKDF come from the germline V gene (reference sequence). The V and J ends lost 3 bases and 6 bases respectively, with 16 bases between them. This CDR3 spans 15 amino acids. The CDR3 spells CATSSQGSPGDTQYF. The CDR3 DNA reads TGTGCCACCAGCAGTCAGGGGTCCCCCGGGGATACGCAGTATTTT.

The rearrangement joins TRBV29-1 to TRBJ2-7, with 8 bases lining up with TRBD1. Germline-derived CDR1 and CDR2 are SQVTM and ANQGSEA. Trimming at V came to 6 bases and at J to 4 bases, leaving 5 bases not matched to a gene. This CDR3 spans 12 amino acids. As DNA, the CDR3 is TGCAGCGTCGCTAGACAGGGGTACGAGCAGTACTTC. Translated, it gives CSVARQGYEQYF.

This chain joins TRBV7-8 and TRBJ1-5; no reliable D call. From germline, CDR1 is SGHVS and CDR2 FQNEAQ. The V end lost 4 bases, the J end lost 4 bases, and 14 bases lay between the germline ends. The CDR3 sequence is 15 residues long. The CDR3 loop is CASSSYDPGNQPQHF. The CDR3 nucleotides read TGTGCCAGCAGCTCCTACGACCCCGGGAATCAGCCCCAGCATTTT.

With regard to this clonotype: It is unclear where the CDR3 begins or ends on the DNA, so no DNA is shown, and the CDR3 is as TCRdb lists it. This chain's CDR3 is CASSWAKGTSPRYF. This chain links TRBV5-6 with TRBJ2-7; the D call in the table, TRBD2, was not verified against the DNA. The CDR3 is 14 amino acids long, termini counted. In germline, CDR1 is SGHDT, CDR2 YYEEEE.

This clonotype was seen a few times. The chain couples TRBV12-3 or TRBV12-4 to TRBJ1-5; 7 positions agree with TRBD1. V lost 0 bases and J lost 9; bases outside the gene matches: 8. The CDR3 loop spans 15 amino acids. The CDR3 nucleotides are TGTGCCAGCAGTTTAGCGACAGGGATGGGGCCGCCCCAGCATTTT. It yields the protein CASSLATGMGPPQHF.

This clonotype was counted ten times or more. V gene TRBV12-3 or TRBV12-4 combines with J gene TRBJ1-2, with D possibly TRBD1 on 5 matching bases. The germline V and J ends were trimmed by 6 bases and 8 bases, with 16 bases remaining between them. The CDR3 spans 13 residues. Written as DNA, the CDR3 is TGTGCCAGCAGCTATACCTCAGGGATGGGCTACACCTTC. It translates to CASSYTSGMGYTF.

A few counts support this clonotype. This chain joins TRBV10-3 and TRBJ1-1, with 7 bases identical to TRBD1. Per germline, CDR1 ENHRY and CDR2 SYGVKD. This CDR3 is built from 14 residues. The V segment lost 2 bases and the J segment 11 bases; nucleotides outside the gene matches: 11. CDR3 DNA sequence: TGTGCCATCAGTGAGCCCCGGGACAGCCGTCTGGCTTTCTTT. This codes for CAISEPRDSRLAFF.

The DNA for the CDR3 is TGTGCCAGCAGTTACTCGAAAGGGTCTAGCCACGAGCAGTACTTC. Translated, it gives CASSYSKGSSHEQYF. The genes are TRBV6-5 and TRBJ2-7; D is possibly TRBD2 (5 bases). The CDR3 spans 15 residues. CDR1 is MNHEY and CDR2 is SVGAGI in the germline V gene. V gave up 0 bases and J gave up 5 bases, with 14 bases separating them.

The chain joins TRBV4-3 to TRBJ2-1; D is unclear. The germline V gene encodes CDR1 LGHNA and CDR2 YSLEER. V lost 1 base and J lost 7, with 11 bases in between. This CDR3 comprises 14 residues. The CDR3 sequence is CASSQGLWPNEQFF. The CDR3 DNA reads as TGCGCCAGCAGCCAAGGGCTTTGGCCTAATGAGCAGTTCTTC.

The V gene is TRBV5-1, the J gene TRBJ1-2; D gene ambiguous. Germline V lookup: CDR1 SGHRS, CDR2 YFSETQ. This CDR3 is built from 15 residues. Trimming shortened V by 4 bases and J by 7 bases, and 20 bases separated the two germline ends. CDR3 sequence reads: CASSPAEDNRSGYTF. The CDR3 DNA reads TGCGCCAGCAGCCCGGCGGAAGACAACCGGAGTGGCTACACCTTC.

The chain recombines TRBV6-1 with TRBJ2-1; TRBD2 matches at 11 bases. The CDR3 spans 15 residues. The V segment lost 4 bases and the J segment 6 bases; nucleotides outside the gene matches: 5. CDR1 is MNHNS and CDR2 is SASEGT in the germline V gene. The chain's CDR3 is CASSGLAGGSNEQFF. As DNA, the CDR3 is TGTGCCAGCAGTGGGCTAGCGGGGGGAAGCAATGAGCAGTTCTTC.

Only a few counts were recorded for this clonotype. The CDR3 loop reads CASSPTGVGQETQYF. CDR3 DNA sequence: TGTGCCAGCAGCCCCACGGGGGTCGGACAAGAGACCCAGTACTTC. J is TRBJ2-5 and V is TRBV5-4; TRBD2 might be the D (6 bases). This CDR3 has 15 amino acids. Per the germline V gene, CDR1 is SGHNT and CDR2 is YYREEE (reference sequence). Trimming removed 4 bases from V and 2 bases from J, with 15 bases in between.

CDR3 in amino acids: CASSRRGWISGELFF. The CDR3 nucleotides read TGTGCCAGCAGTCGCAGGGGTTGGATATCCGGGGAGCTGTTTTTT. The chain joins TRBV12-3 or TRBV12-4 to TRBJ2-2; a weak D match, TRBD1 (6 bases). V lost 5 bases and J 6 bases, leaving 16 bases between the germline ends. The CDR3 spans 15 residues.

This clonotype was observed at least ten times. The chain carries TRBV7-9 and TRBJ1-5, with D possibly matching TRBD1 (5 bases). The CDR3 covers 14 residues. The V gene lost 0 bases and the J gene lost 2 bases, with 5 bases spanning the gap. CDR1 is SEHNR, CDR2 FQNEAQ, per germline (reference sequence). Written as DNA, the CDR3 is TGTGCCAGCAGCTTAGCGACAGGCAATCAGCCCCAGCATTTT. Protein sequence: CASSLATGNQPQHF.

This clonotype was counted between two and nine times. The chain carries TRBV2 and TRBJ2-2, with D unresolved. The CDR3 has 18 residues. CDR1 SNHLY and CDR2 FYNNEI come from the germline V gene. V was shortened by 0 bases and J by 4 bases, with 18 bases between the two germline ends. CDR3 sequence (DNA): TGTGCCAGCAGTGAAGCGCTTTTGATAGTAAGAGGCACCGGGGAGCTGTTTTTT. Protein product: CASSEALLIVRGTGELFF.

The chain employs TRBV7-2 and TRBJ2-5; D is uncertain. CDR1 SGHTA and CDR2 FQGNSA come from the germline V gene. V lost 1 base to trimming and J lost 5 bases, with 5 bases between them. The CDR3 is 12 residues long. The CDR3 nucleotides are TGTGCCAGCAGCTTAGATTTGGAGACCCAGTACTTC. Residues: CASSLDLETQYF.

This chain uses TRBV4-1 with TRBJ1-2; D is perhaps TRBD1 (6 bases). This CDR3 is 15 amino acids long. The germline V gene encodes CDR1 MGHRA and CDR2 YSYEKL. The V end was cut by 1 base, the J end by 0 bases, with 9 bases between. The CDR3 protein is CASSQGGGANYGYTF. CDR3 in DNA: TGCGCCAGCAGCCAAGGGGGGGGCGCTAACTATGGCTACACCTTC.